The 32 T cell receptor beta chains presented below share a single source sample, sequenced in a study of blood T cells in healthy people across ages. For the second PCR, which ran for about 7 to 11 cycles, a sample-barcoded 5' primer and a J-beta primer mix were used. TCRdb re-called the 5' RACE reads with MiXCR, one entry per CDR3 protein. The sample records 500,000 to 550,000 distinct CDR3 sequences, 24% being singletons. This same sample was also part of a study on T cells of mothers and their children.

The sample consisted of blood. Receptors were obtained from a boy under 18 in good health.

V gene TRBV4-2 combines with J gene TRBJ2-7; TRBD1 is a possible D gene (5 bases). Trimming removed 1 base at V and 1 base at J, with 8 bases between. This CDR3 is built from 14 residues. Germline V lookup: CDR1 LGHNA, CDR2 YNFKEQ. CDR3 protein: CASSQGQPSYEQYF. The CDR3 coding sequence is TGTGCCAGCAGCCAAGGACAGCCGTCCTACGAGCAGTACTTC.

Only a few counts were recorded for this clonotype. The chain combines TRBV3-1 with TRBJ1-4; D perhaps matches TRBD1 (5 bases). The CDR3 is made up of 16 amino acids. Germline CDR1 LGHDT, CDR2 YNNKEL (reference sequence). V shed 1 base and J shed 10 bases, with 19 bases lying between them. The CDR3 DNA reads TGTGCCAGCAGCCAAGTCCTGAAGGGGAAGTATGGAAAACTGTTTTTT. Its translation: CASSQVLKGKYGKLFF.

As concerns this clonotype: The junction and the germline gene differ at one end; a read error may be behind it. The V and J genes are TRBV7-2 and TRBJ2-5; TRBD2 matches at 9 bases. The CDR3 consists of 16 residues. Germline assignment: CDR1 SGHTA and CDR2 FQGNSA. The CDR3 region is CVSSLAERGAWETQYF. The CDR3 DNA reads TGTGTCAGCAGCTTAGCAGAGCGGGGGGCCTGGGAGACCCAGTACTTC.

The rearrangement links TRBV28 to TRBJ2-5; 9 bases match TRBD1. The germline V gene encodes CDR1 MDHEN and CDR2 SYDVKM. The CDR3 sequence is 15 residues long. Trimming removed 7 bases from V and 11 bases from J; junction bases left unmatched: 17. DNA of the CDR3: TGTGCCAGCAATGAACAGGGGGCGCTTCTTAATGAGCAGTACTTC. Encoded protein: CASNEQGALLNEQYF.

This clonotype was seen a few times. The J gene is TRBJ2-5, the V gene TRBV29-1; D is uncertain. The length of the CDR3 is 13 residues. Germline CDR1 is SQVTM and CDR2 is ANQGSEA. V was cut by 3 bases and J by 1 base, with 9 bases left in between. The CDR3 region has the DNA TGCAGCGTTGATGGAGCGATCCAAGAGACCCAGTACTTC. Protein sequence: CSVDGAIQETQYF.

This clonotype was detected ten times or more. The rearrangement joins TRBV11-1 to TRBJ2-1; possibly TRBD2 for D (5 bases). The V end was cut by 1 base, the J end by 4 bases, with 14 bases between. The CDR3 sequence is 16 residues long. CDR1 is SGHAT, CDR2 FQDESV, per germline (reference sequence). CDR3 sequence (DNA): TGTGCCAGCAGCTTAGGAATCGGGGTTGGATACAATGAGCAGTTCTTC. It is translated as CASSLGIGVGYNEQFF.

This clonotype turned up a few times. This sequence joins TRBV10-2 and TRBJ1-5; TRBD1 agrees at 11 bases. CDR3 length equals 13 residues. V was clipped by 0 bases and J by 11 bases; unmatched bases: 0. Germline CDR1 is WSHSY and CDR2 is SAAADI. The CDR3 loop is CASSESGQGAQHF. CDR3 bases: TGCGCCAGCAGTGAGTCGGGACAGGGGGCCCAGCATTTT.

The chain is built from TRBV5-1 and TRBJ1-2; the match to TRBD1 covers 11 bases. Germline assignment: CDR1 SGHRS and CDR2 YFSETQ. V was clipped by 4 bases and J by 7 bases; unmatched bases: 6. The CDR3 consists of 14 residues. The CDR3 coding sequence is TGCGCCAGCAGCATAGGACAGGGGGCCTTTGGCTACACCTTC. It encodes CASSIGQGAFGYTF.

This clonotype was picked up a small number of times. This chain uses TRBV11-2 with TRBJ2-6, with D unclear. Trimming removed 6 bases from V and 2 bases from J, with 8 bases in between. Germline V gene sequence: CDR1 SGHAT, CDR2 FQNNGV. The CDR3 length is 14 residues. CDR3: CASRIRAGANVLTF. The CDR3 coding sequence is TGTGCCAGCAGAATCCGGGCTGGGGCCAACGTCCTGACTTTC.

V and J are TRBV12-3 or TRBV12-4 and TRBJ2-7, with 7 bases matching TRBD1. V dropped 6 bases and J dropped 4; count of bases not matched to a gene: 9. This CDR3 has 14 residues. The CDR3, as DNA: TGTGCCAGCAGACGAACGGGACAGAGGTACGAGCAGTACTTC. It specifies CASRRTGQRYEQYF.

This rearrangement joins TRBV7-9 to TRBJ2-5; D remains unclear. The germline V and J ends were trimmed by 1 base and 5 bases, with 8 bases remaining between them. CDR3 size: 13 residues. Germline assignment: CDR1 SEHNR and CDR2 FQNEAQ (reference sequence). CDR3 in amino acids: CASSLVHRETQYF. In nucleotides, the CDR3 is TGTGCCAGCAGCTTAGTACATCGGGAGACCCAGTACTTC.

The genes are TRBV7-9 and TRBJ2-1; 10 nucleotides align to TRBD2. In germline, CDR1 is SEHNR, CDR2 FQNEAQ (reference sequence). The CDR3 sequence is 17 residues long. V shed 1 base, J shed 4 bases, and the junction held 7 bases outside the gene matches. As DNA, the CDR3 is TGTGCCAGCAGCTTAGGGCTAGCGGGGGATCTTTACAATGAGCAGTTCTTC. Translating it yields CASSLGLAGDLYNEQFF.

The V gene is TRBV6-2 or TRBV6-3, the J gene TRBJ1-1; no firm D call. Looked up from germline, CDR1 is MNHEY and CDR2 is SVGEGT. The CDR3 totals 15 residues. Trimming removed 6 bases from V and 0 bases from J, with 14 bases in between. The CDR3 reads CASRAGRLLNTEAFF. In DNA, the CDR3 is TGTGCCAGCAGGGCCGGGAGACTCTTGAACACTGAAGCTTTCTTT.

The V call is TRBV29-1, the J call TRBJ2-1; D is uncertain. The CDR3 spans 11 residues. Deletions cut 5 bases from V and 7 bases from J, with 9 bases between. Germline assignment: CDR1 SQVTM and CDR2 ANQGSEA. Here the CDR3 reads CSVQQWNEQFF. Written as DNA, the CDR3 is TGCAGCGTTCAACAGTGGAATGAGCAGTTCTTC.

In this sample, this clonotype turned up a few times. This chain links TRBV20-1 with TRBJ2-1; TRBD1 matches 9 bases. Germline loops: CDR1 DFQATT, CDR2 SNEGSKA (reference sequence). The CDR3 sequence is 15 residues long. Unmatched junction bases numbered 7, after V lost 1 base and J lost 6 bases. The CDR3 DNA sequence: TGCAGTGCTAGAGGGAACAGGGGGCGAGGCAATGAGCAGTTCTTC. This translates into CSARGNRGRGNEQFF.

This clonotype was observed once. V usage is TRBV28 and J usage is TRBJ1-4; a possible D gene is TRBD1 (6 bases). The V and J ends lost 6 bases and 7 bases respectively, with 15 bases between them. The CDR3 length is 14 residues. Per the germline V gene, CDR1 is MDHEN and CDR2 is SYDVKM. The CDR3 is CASSRGQITEKLFF. In DNA form, the CDR3 reads TGTGCCAGCAGCCGAGGACAGATTACTGAAAAACTGTTTTTT.

J is TRBJ2-3 and V is TRBV10-1, with D possibly TRBD1 on 6 matching bases. The CDR3 has 15 amino acids. Germline values: CDR1 WNHNN, CDR2 SYGVQD (reference sequence). Trimming left V 8 bases short and J 1 base short, with 16 bases between. The CDR3 loop is CASRGHPGGTDTQYF. CDR3 DNA sequence: TGCGCCAGCCGGGGACACCCAGGAGGCACAGATACGCAGTATTTT.

The chain employs TRBV20-1 and TRBJ1-4; D might be TRBD1 (6 bases). The CDR3 totals 13 residues. Trimming stripped 4 bases from V and 5 bases from J, with 11 bases between. The V gene's germline CDR1 is DFQATT and CDR2 SNEGSKA (reference sequence). The CDR3 DNA reads TGCAGTGCTACCGGGGGCAACAATGAAAAACTGTTTTTT. This sequence encodes CSATGGNNEKLFF.

V gene TRBV20-1 combines with J gene TRBJ2-7, with D perhaps assigned TRBD1 or TRBD2 (5 bases each). The CDR3 extends over 15 amino acids. The V gene's germline CDR1 is DFQATT and CDR2 SNEGSKA (reference sequence). Trimming took off 4 bases at V and 3 bases at J, with 19 bases between the two ends. CDR3 sequence: CSANLGQRGSYEQYF. The DNA of the CDR3 is TGCAGTGCTAACCTCGGTCAGAGGGGAAGCTACGAGCAGTACTTC.

V is TRBV29-1 and J is TRBJ2-3; maybe TRBD2 (6 bases). The CDR3 totals 14 residues. V was clipped by 6 bases and J by 1 base, with 14 bases between them. Germline assignment: CDR1 SQVTM and CDR2 ANQGSEA. CDR3 amino acids: CSVGSGDGTDTQYF. CDR3 nucleotide sequence: TGCAGCGTGGGGTCGGGGGACGGCACAGATACGCAGTATTTT.

The chain uses TRBV27 and TRBJ2-1; TRBD1 aligns across 7 bases. The length of the CDR3 is 14 residues. The V segment lost 5 bases and the J segment 9 bases; nucleotides outside the gene matches: 10. CDR1 is MNHEY and CDR2 is SMNVEV in the germline V gene (reference sequence). CDR3 nucleotides: TGTGCCAGCAGTACCACGACAGGGCCGGGTGAGCAGTTCTTC. Protein sequence: CASSTTTGPGEQFF.

This clonotype has only one observation. The CDR3 region is CASSPGRTQDTQYF. CDR3 in DNA: TGTGCCAGCTCACCAGGGCGGACACAGGATACGCAGTATTTT. This sequence joins TRBV18 and TRBJ2-3; D is possibly TRBD1 (5 bases). The CDR3 runs 14 residues. From germline, CDR1 is KGHSH and CDR2 LQKENI. The V end was cut by 2 bases, the J end by 6 bases, with 12 bases between.

As regards this clonotype: Since a much larger clone is just one base distant, this may be a read error. The chain joins TRBV20-1 to TRBJ1-4, with a possible D match to TRBD1 (5 bases). Germline CDR1 is DFQATT and CDR2 is SNEGSKA (reference sequence). The CDR3 length is 15 residues. The CDR3 region is CSAADLGDALEKPFF. DNA of the CDR3: TGCAGTGCGGCGGATCTGGGGGACGCCCTTGAAAAACCGTTTTTT.

The rearrangement joins TRBV6-5 to TRBJ1-1; the D is unclear. Per the germline V gene, CDR1 is MNHEY and CDR2 is SVGAGI. The CDR3 covers 13 residues. V was shortened by 5 bases and J by 4 bases, with 11 bases between the two germline ends. In DNA, the CDR3 is TGTGCCAGCAGTAACAGTCGGGGCACTGAAGCTTTCTTT. Protein product: CASSNSRGTEAFF.

This rearrangement joins TRBV6-4 to TRBJ2-2, with a weak D call TRBD2 (6 bases). This CDR3 is built from 17 residues. Germline values: CDR1 MRHNA, CDR2 SNTAGT. Trimming left V 0 bases short and J 5 bases short, with 16 bases between. The CDR3 loop reads CASSDSDGRLETGELFF. Written as DNA, the CDR3 is TGTGCCAGCAGTGACTCTGACGGGAGATTGGAAACCGGGGAGCTGTTTTTT.

Only a few counts were recorded for this clonotype. The CDR3 DNA reads as TGCAGTGCTAGAGAGGGACTAGCGGCCCCTAAAAACATTCAGTACTTC. Residues: CSAREGLAAPKNIQYF. The rearrangement uses TRBV20-1 and TRBJ2-4, with TRBD2 matching 11 bases. The germline V gene encodes CDR1 DFQATT and CDR2 SNEGSKA (reference sequence). After removal of 0 bases from V and 4 bases from J, the junction contained 5 bases not matched to a gene. CDR3 length: 16 amino acids.

The chain uses TRBV20-1 and TRBJ2-3, with D perhaps TRBD2 (5 bases). CDR1 is DFQATT and CDR2 is SNEGSKA in the germline V gene (reference sequence). CDR3 length equals 15 residues. Trimming removed 3 bases from V and 6 bases from J, with 19 bases in between. CDR3 sequence (DNA): TGCAGTGCTAGGATAGGCAGGACTGGCGGGGATACGCAGTATTTT. It is translated as CSARIGRTGGDTQYF.

V is TRBV11-2 and J is TRBJ2-1; TRBD1 is a possible D gene (5 bases). CDR1 is SGHAT, CDR2 FQNNGV, per germline. Trimming stripped 3 bases from V and 3 bases from J, with 18 bases between. CDR3 length: 17 amino acids. Written as DNA, the CDR3 is TGTGCCAGCAGCTTCCAAAGGGGTACCGGCCTCTACAATGAGCAGTTCTTC. Its translation: CASSFQRGTGLYNEQFF.

In its sample, this clonotype was seen a few times. J is TRBJ2-5 and V is TRBV7-9, with D hard to call. CDR1 SEHNR and CDR2 FQNEAQ come from the germline V gene (reference sequence). CDR3 length equals 15 residues. V was shortened by 0 bases and J by 5 bases, with 13 bases between the two germline ends. The CDR3 sequence is CASSLAQGFRETQYF. The CDR3 bases are TGTGCCAGCAGCTTAGCGCAAGGGTTTCGGGAGACCCAGTACTTC.

The chain carries TRBV6-1 and TRBJ2-7; perhaps D is TRBD1 or TRBD2 (5 bases each). Germline CDR1 MNHNS, CDR2 SASEGT. This CDR3 spans 17 amino acids. V was clipped by 2 bases and J by 0 bases, with 17 bases between them. CDR3 region: CASSETGVGTGSYEQYF. The CDR3 DNA reads as TGTGCCAGCAGTGAAACGGGTGTTGGGACGGGCTCCTACGAGCAGTACTTC.

This clonotype has only a few counts. This sequence joins TRBV7-9 and TRBJ2-3; D ambiguous. Germline CDR1 reads SEHNR; CDR2 reads FQNEAQ (reference sequence). The CDR3 has 14 amino acids. The ends were cut back, 0 bases at V and 2 bases at J, with 6 bases in the middle. The CDR3 sequence: CASSLAGITDTQYF. As DNA, the CDR3 is TGTGCCAGCAGCTTAGCAGGGATCACAGATACGCAGTATTTT.

There are a few counts of this clonotype. V gene TRBV21-1 combines with J gene TRBJ2-4; TRBD2 is the table's D call and was not checked against the DNA. TRBV21-1 is annotated as a pseudogene. The CDR3 runs to 19 residues. The CDR3 bases are TGTGCCAGCAGCAAAGACTTTAAGGGGAGGGGAAGGCGCGAAAACATTCAGTACTTC. Translating it yields CASSKDFKGRGRRENIQYF.